This TCR beta chain was found in a study of shared clonotypes between healthy human individuals. Broader study findings: Clonotype sharing among the donors was expected to vary with sequencing depth.

With respect to this clone: The target antigen is unknown.

Germline V CDR1 and CDR2: MNHNS, SASEGT. After removal of 8 bases from V and 2 bases from J, the junction contained 7 bases not matched to a gene. This CDR3 has 15 residues. Data came from immunoSEQ multiplex PCR; TCRdb stores just in-frame clones and leaves some out. The profile covers some 690,000 clones, with 90% appearing a single time and 34% taken by the ten largest. Material: memory CD8+ T cells from PBMCs. The subset is: CD45RO+ cells pooled with CCR7-negative TemRA cells. The sequence derives from a man aged 18 to 29 in good health. Some clones in this sample may be carry-over from other donors' samples. V is TRBV6-1 and J is TRBJ1-5, with 9 bases that match TRBD1. This CDR3 is CASGNRGPGNQPQHF. CDR3 DNA: TGTGCCAGCGGCAACAGGGGGCCGGGCAATCAGCCCCAGCATTTT.